This T cell receptor beta chain was sequenced in a study of CD8 T cells in ankylosing spondylitis. MiXCR was run by TCRdb on the 5' RACE reads, yielding one entry per CDR3 protein. The table includes a few hundred thousand distinct CDR3 sequences, roughly 10% detected once. This clonotype has at least ten counts. Trimming removed 4 bases from V and 5 bases from J; junction bases left unmatched: 9. The CDR3 spans 17 residues. This clonotype was sampled from a male donor with ankylosing spondylitis or in good health (not recorded which). The V and J genes are TRBV12-3 or TRBV12-4 and TRBJ2-2; TRBD1 matches 11 bases. The sequenced sample consisted of blood, either unsorted or a sorted T cell fraction (not recorded which). The chain's CDR3 is CASSSGGQGVLTGELFF. The CDR3 DNA follows: TGTGCCAGCAGTTCCGGGGGACAGGGGGTACTTACCGGGGAGCTGTTTTTT.